Each of the 4 T cell receptor beta chains below was sequenced from the same sample in a study of OX40 agonist ivuxolimab in advanced cancers. Using immunoSEQ multiplex PCR, the repertoire was profiled, and TCRdb retains in-frame clones only, with some absent. The table lists over 20,000 clones, under 90% of them singletons. Sequencing used CD4+ or CD8+ T cells sorted from blood, obtained in a trial of the OX40 agonist ivuxolimab. These receptors were taken from an adult with an advanced solid tumor such as melanoma, head and neck, liver or kidney cancer.

This CDR3 reads CASSPEKTGYPYEQYF. CDR3 nucleotides: TGTGCCAGCAGCCCAGAGAAGACAGGGTACCCCTACGAGCAGTACTTC. The J gene is TRBJ2-7, the V gene TRBV5-5; 7 bases map to TRBD1. Losses at the gene ends were 4 bases for V and 2 bases for J; bases not matched to a gene: 12. The CDR3 consists of 16 residues. Germline CDR1 is SGHKS and CDR2 is YYEKEE (reference sequence).

The rearrangement links TRBV4-1 to TRBJ2-1, with TRBD1 matching over 11 bases. V shed 5 bases, J shed 8 bases, and the junction held 14 bases outside the gene matches. The CDR3 sequence is 17 residues long. The germline V gene encodes CDR1 MGHRA and CDR2 YSYEKL. The CDR3 spells CASSSRIPGQGGDEQFF. DNA of the CDR3: TGCGCCAGCAGCTCTCGTATTCCGGGACAGGGGGGGGATGAGCAGTTCTTC.

This chain links TRBV9 with TRBJ1-1, with D unresolved. Germline V gene data show CDR1 as SGDLS and CDR2 as YYNGEE. V shed 2 bases and J shed 1 base, with 9 bases lying between them. The length of the CDR3 is 14 residues. The DNA for the CDR3 is TGTGCCAGCAGCGTTGGGAACACGAACACTGAAGCTTTCTTT. Its protein is CASSVGNTNTEAFF.

The chain carries TRBV10-3 and TRBJ2-5; TRBD1 aligns across 7 bases. The CDR3 loop spans 13 amino acids. Trimming removed 11 bases from V and 2 bases from J; junction bases left unmatched: 8. Per the germline V gene, CDR1 is ENHRY and CDR2 is SYGVKD. CDR3 residues: CAARDSQQETQYF. The CDR3 bases are TGTGCCGCTAGGGACAGCCAACAAGAGACCCAGTACTTC.